These T cell receptor beta chains were read from a single sample in a study of early T cells in non-severe SARS-CoV-2 infection. TCRdb reprocessed the 5' RACE reads via MiXCR and lists one record per CDR3 protein. The data contain about 97,000 distinct CDR3 sequences, about 10% of them singletons. Sequences were derived from whole blood, sampled at baseline. These TCRs come from an adult who was a healthcare worker with PCR-confirmed SARS-CoV-2 infection or an uninfected control (not recorded which). The CDR3 runs from the conserved cysteine through the conserved F or W. D genes are given only for firm matches. Size is stated for part of the rows, as once, few or many counts, or as a class when the clone is expanded.

cdr3_nt	cdr3_aa	j_call	d_call	v_call	clone_size
TGTGCCATCAGTCTTACCCGGGCGGGACCGAACACCGGGGAGCTGTTTTTT	CAISLTRAGPNTGELFF	TRBJ2-2	.	TRBV10-3	.
TGCAGTGCTAGAGACGCGTTCGCGAACACCGGGGAGCTGTTTTTT	CSARDAFANTGELFF	TRBJ2-2	.	TRBV20-1	many
TGTGCCAGCAGCCCCCGGGTCTTCTCCTACGAGCAGTACTTC	CASSPRVFSYEQYF	TRBJ2-7	.	TRBV27	few
TGCAGTGCTGGAGACCGGGCCGGGGTCGAAGCTTTCTTT	CSAGDRAGVEAFF	TRBJ1-1	.	TRBV20-1	many
TGCAGTGCTACAGGGTTTCGGCTAGCGGGCTTCAATGAGCAGTTCTTC	CSATGFRLAGFNEQFF	TRBJ2-1	TRBD2	TRBV20-1	few
TGTGCCAGCACCCGTATGGGGCTAACAAATCTGGAGACCCAGTACTTC	CASTRMGLTNLETQYF	TRBJ2-5	.	TRBV9	many
TGTGCCAGCAGGGATCAATTCTCTGGGGCCAACGTCCTGACTTTC	CASRDQFSGANVLTF	TRBJ2-6	.	TRBV6-1	many
TGTGCCAGCAGCTTAGACAGGGTGAAGGAAGCTTTCTTT	CASSLDRVKEAFF	TRBJ1-1	.	TRBV11-2	.
TGTGCCAGCAGCTTGGAGCATTACACCACACCTTCCTACGAGCAGTACTTC	CASSLEHYTTPSYEQYF	TRBJ2-7	.	TRBV5-8	few
TGTGCCAGCAGCTTACTAGCGGGAGAGATGAATGAGCAGTTCTTC	CASSLLAGEMNEQFF	TRBJ2-1	TRBD2	TRBV7-3	.
TGTGCCAGCAGCTTAATGGCCAGTACTAGCACAGATACGCAGTATTTT	CASSLMASTSTDTQYF	TRBJ2-3	.	TRBV7-3	many
TGCAGTGCTAGAGCGACAGCGCCCAACCTAGGCTCCTATAATTCACCCCTCCACTTT	CSARATAPNLGSYNSPLHF	TRBJ1-6	.	TRBV20-1	.
TGTGCCAGCAGGGGGGACGGGAAATTT	CASRGDGKF	TRBJ1-3	.	TRBV6-1	few
TGTGCCAGCAGTAGCATGACGAGCACAGATACGCAGTATTTT	CASSSMTSTDTQYF	TRBJ2-3	.	TRBV6-1	many
TGTGCCAGCAGCCGGCATGTCTTCGCGTTCTTC	CASSRHVFAFF	TRBJ2-1	.	TRBV28	many
TGTGCCAGCCGAATGGACAGCGGGACCGGGGAGCTGTTTTTT	CASRMDSGTGELFF	TRBJ2-2	.	TRBV6-6	many
TGCGCCAGCAGCTTGGACCGTCGGGAGCTGTTTTTT	CASSLDRRELFF	TRBJ2-2	.	TRBV5-1	few
TGCAGTCCGCGGTCGGGGAACACTGAAGCTTTCTTT	CSPRSGNTEAFF	TRBJ1-1	.	TRBV20-1	few
TGCGCTAGCAGCTGGGACCGGGACAGCTTAACAGATACGCAGTATTTT	CASSWDRDSLTDTQYF	TRBJ2-3	TRBD1	TRBV5-1	.
TGTGCCAGCAGTCGACAGGGAGGCGATGAGCAGTTCTTC	CASSRQGGDEQFF	TRBJ2-1	.	TRBV6-1	many